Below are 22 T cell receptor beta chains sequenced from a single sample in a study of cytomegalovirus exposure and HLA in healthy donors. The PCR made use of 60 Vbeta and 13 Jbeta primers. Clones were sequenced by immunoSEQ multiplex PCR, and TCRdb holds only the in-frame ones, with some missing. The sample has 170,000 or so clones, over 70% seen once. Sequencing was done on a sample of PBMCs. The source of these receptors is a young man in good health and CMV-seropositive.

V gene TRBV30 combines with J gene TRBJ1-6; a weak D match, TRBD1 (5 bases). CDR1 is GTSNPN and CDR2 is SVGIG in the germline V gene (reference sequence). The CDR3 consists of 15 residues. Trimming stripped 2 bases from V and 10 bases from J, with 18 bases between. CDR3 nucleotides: TGTGCCTGGAGTACCGGCAGGGCGGATGGCTCACCCCTCCACTTT. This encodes CAWSTGRADGSPLHF.

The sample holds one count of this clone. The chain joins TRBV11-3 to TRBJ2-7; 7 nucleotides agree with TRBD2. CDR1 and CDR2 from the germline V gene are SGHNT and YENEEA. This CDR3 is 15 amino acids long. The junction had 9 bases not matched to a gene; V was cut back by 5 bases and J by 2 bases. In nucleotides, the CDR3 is TGTGCCAGCAGCCTCCTTTGGGGGGGGGCCTACGAGCAGTACTTC. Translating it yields CASSLLWGGAYEQYF.

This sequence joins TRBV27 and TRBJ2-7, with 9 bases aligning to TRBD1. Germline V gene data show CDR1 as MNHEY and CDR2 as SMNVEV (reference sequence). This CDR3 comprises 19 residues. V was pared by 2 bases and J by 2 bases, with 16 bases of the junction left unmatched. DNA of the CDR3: TGTGCCAGCAGTTTAAAACCGCCGGGACAGGGTGTATTCCCCTACGAGCAGTACTTC. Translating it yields CASSLKPPGQGVFPYEQYF.

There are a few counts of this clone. The CDR3: CASSLLAGDISYNEQFF. Written as DNA, the CDR3 is TGTGCCAGCAGCTTACTAGCGGGAGACATCTCCTACAATGAGCAGTTCTTC. J is TRBJ2-1 and V is TRBV11-2; 10 nucleotides match TRBD2. Unmatched junction bases numbered 4, after V lost 2 bases and J lost 0 bases. The V gene's germline CDR1 is SGHAT and CDR2 FQNNGV. The CDR3 runs to 17 residues.

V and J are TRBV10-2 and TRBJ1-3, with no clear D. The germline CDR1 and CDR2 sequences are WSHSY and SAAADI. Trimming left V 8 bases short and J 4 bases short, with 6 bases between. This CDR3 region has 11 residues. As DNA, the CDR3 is TGCGCCAGCCGTAGAGGAAACACCATATATTTT. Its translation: CASRRGNTIYF.

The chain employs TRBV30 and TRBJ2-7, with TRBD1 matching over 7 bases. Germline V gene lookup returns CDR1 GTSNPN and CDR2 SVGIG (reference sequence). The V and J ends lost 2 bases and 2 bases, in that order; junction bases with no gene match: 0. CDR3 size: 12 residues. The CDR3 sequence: CAWSTGAYEQYF. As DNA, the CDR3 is TGTGCCTGGAGTACAGGGGCCTACGAGCAGTACTTC.

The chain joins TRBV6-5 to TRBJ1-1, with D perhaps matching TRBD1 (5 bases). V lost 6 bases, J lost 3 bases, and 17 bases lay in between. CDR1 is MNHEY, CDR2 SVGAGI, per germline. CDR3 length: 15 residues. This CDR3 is CASSRLGGDYTEAFF. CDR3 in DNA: TGTGCCAGCAGCCGCCTTGGAGGGGACTACACTGAAGCTTTCTTT.

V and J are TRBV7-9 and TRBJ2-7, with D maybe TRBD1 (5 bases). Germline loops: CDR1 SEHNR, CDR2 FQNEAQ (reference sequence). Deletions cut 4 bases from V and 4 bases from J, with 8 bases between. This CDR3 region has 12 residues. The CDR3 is CASSSRQYEQYF. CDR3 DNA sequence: TGTGCCAGCAGCTCTAGACAGTACGAGCAGTACTTC.

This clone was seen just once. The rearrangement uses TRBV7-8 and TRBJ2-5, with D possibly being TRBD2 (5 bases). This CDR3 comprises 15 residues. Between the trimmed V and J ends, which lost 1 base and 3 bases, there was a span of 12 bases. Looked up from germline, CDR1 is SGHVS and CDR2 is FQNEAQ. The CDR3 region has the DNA TGTGCCAGCAGCTTAGAATCTCCGGAGGAAGAGACCCAGTACTTC. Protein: CASSLESPEEETQYF.

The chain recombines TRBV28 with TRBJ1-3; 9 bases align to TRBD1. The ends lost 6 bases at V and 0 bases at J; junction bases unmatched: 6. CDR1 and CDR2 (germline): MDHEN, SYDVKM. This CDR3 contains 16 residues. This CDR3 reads CASRRTGVNSGNTIYF. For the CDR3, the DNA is TGTGCCAGCAGAAGGACAGGGGTTAACTCTGGAAACACCATATATTTT.

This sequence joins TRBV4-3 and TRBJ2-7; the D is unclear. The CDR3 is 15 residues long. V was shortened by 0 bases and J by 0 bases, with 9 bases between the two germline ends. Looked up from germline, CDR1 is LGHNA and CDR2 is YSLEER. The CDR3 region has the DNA TGCGCCAGCAGCCAAGATGCCAGGTACTCCTACGAGCAGTACTTC. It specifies CASSQDARYSYEQYF.

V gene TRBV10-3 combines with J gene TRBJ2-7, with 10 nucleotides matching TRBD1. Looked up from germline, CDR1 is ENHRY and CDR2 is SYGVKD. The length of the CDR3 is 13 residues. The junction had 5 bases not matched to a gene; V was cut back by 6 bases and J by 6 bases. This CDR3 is CAISPGQGREQYF. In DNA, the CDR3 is TGTGCCATCAGCCCGGGACAGGGGCGCGAGCAGTACTTC.

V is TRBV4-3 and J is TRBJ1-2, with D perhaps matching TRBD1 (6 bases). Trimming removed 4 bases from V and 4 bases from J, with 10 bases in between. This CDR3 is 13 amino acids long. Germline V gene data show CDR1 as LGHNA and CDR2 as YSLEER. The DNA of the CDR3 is TGCGCCAGCAGCCGACAGACAGGCTATGGCTACACCTTC. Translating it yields CASSRQTGYGYTF.

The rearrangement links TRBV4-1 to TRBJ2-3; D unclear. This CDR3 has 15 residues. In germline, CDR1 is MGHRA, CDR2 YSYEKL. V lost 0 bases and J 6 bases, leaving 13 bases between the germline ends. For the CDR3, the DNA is TGCGCCAGCAGCCAAGATCCCCTACGAACGGATACGCAGTATTTT. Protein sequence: CASSQDPLRTDTQYF.

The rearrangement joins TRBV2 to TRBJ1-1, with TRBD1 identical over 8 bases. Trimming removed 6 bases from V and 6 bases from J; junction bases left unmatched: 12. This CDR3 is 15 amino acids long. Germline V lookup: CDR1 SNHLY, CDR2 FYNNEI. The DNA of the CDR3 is TGTGCCAGCAGCGCTAGGACAGGGCTGGAGTCTGAAGCTTTCTTT. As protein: CASSARTGLESEAFF.

CDR3 sequence reads: CASSAGTGFKTFF. The CDR3 coding sequence is TGTGCCAGCAGCGCCGGGACAGGGTTTAAAACTTTCTTT. The V call is TRBV9, the J call TRBJ1-1; 9 positions match TRBD1. Per the germline V gene, CDR1 is SGDLS and CDR2 is YYNGEE. After removal of 3 bases from V and 12 bases from J, the junction contained 9 bases not matched to a gene. This CDR3 is built from 13 residues.

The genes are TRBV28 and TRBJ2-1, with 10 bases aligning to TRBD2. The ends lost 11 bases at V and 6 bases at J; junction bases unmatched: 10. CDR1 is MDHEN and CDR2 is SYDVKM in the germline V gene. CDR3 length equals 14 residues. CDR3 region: CASLRASGSNEQFF. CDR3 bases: TGTGCCTCCTTACGGGCTAGCGGGAGCAATGAGCAGTTCTTC.

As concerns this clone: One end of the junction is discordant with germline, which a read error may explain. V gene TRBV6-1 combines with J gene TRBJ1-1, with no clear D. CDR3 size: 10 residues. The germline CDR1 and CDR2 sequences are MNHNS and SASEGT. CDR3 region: CASSEAQVLF. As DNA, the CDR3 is TGTGCCAGCAGTGAAGCGCAGGTGCTCTTT.

The CDR3 DNA follows: TGTGCCAGCAGCGGGGGCGTGTACACTGAAGCTTTCTTT. This codes for CASSGGVYTEAFF. The V gene is TRBV7-8, the J gene TRBJ1-1, with D maybe TRBD1 (6 bases). Between the trimmed V and J ends, which lost 5 bases and 3 bases, there was a span of 10 bases. The CDR3 covers 13 residues. Germline assignment: CDR1 SGHVS and CDR2 FQNEAQ.

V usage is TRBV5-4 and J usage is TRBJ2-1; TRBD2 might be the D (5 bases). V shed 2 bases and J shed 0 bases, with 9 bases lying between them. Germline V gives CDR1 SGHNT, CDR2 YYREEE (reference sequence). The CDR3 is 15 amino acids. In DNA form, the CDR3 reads TGTGCCAGCAGCTTCCGGAGGAGCTCCTACAATGAGCAGTTCTTC. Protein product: CASSFRRSSYNEQFF.

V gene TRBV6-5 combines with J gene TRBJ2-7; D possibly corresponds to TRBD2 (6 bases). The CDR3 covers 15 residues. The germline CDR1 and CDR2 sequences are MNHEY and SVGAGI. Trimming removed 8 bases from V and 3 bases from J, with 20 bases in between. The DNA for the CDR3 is TGTGCCAGCCATGCGGGATCTAGCGAATTCTACGAGCAGTACTTC. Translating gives CASHAGSSEFYEQYF.

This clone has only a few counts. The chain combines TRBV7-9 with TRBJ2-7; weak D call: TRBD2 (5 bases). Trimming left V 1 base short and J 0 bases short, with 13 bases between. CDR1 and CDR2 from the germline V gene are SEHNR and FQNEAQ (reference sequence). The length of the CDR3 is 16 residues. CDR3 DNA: TGTGCCAGCAGCTTAGGGGGAAGGGAGAGCTCCTACGAGCAGTACTTC. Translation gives CASSLGGRESSYEQYF.